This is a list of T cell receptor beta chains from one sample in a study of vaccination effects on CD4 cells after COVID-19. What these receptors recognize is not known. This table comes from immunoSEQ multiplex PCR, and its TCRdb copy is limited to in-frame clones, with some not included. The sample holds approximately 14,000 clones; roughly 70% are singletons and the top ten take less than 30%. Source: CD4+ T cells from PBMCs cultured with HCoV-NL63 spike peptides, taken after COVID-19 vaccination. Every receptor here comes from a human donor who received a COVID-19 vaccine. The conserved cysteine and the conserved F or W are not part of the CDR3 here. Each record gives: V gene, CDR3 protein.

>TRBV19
ASSTGVLNEQF
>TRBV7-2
ASSLRQGAGYGYT
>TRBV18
ASSPNDEQY
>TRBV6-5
ASSYGLSSGNTIY
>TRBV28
ASSFPTPGEQY
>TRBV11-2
ASSLDRIQGSYEQY
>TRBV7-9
ASSLGAGGVTEAF
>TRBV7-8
ASRLERNTEAF
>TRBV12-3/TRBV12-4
ASSLGGEDTQY
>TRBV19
ASRTSGRETQY
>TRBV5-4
ASSLGGGDYNEQF
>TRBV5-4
ASSLGAWGDSLKNIQY
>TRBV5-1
ASSNAGTSVSDTQY
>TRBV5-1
ASSLEGASYNEQF
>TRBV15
ATSSPTSGSYNEQF
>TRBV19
ASTDRGLLGTDTQY
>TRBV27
ASSLSVGGVYGYT
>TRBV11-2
ASSQIKRDRATFYEQY
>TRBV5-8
ASSLDRGTTEAF
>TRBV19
ASIERQGLTESPLH
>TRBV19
ASSRVGVIQPQH
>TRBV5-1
ASSLGGGRGETQY
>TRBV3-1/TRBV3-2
ASSQGNRGYGYT
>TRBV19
ASSSTGGGGHGYT
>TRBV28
ASSLLGQGNEKLF
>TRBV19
ASIYRDGNTIY
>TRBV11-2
ASSSPKTGVAGYT
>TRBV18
ASSPDINEKLF
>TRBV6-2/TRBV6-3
ASSYAGVRWETQY
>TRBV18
ASSPPTGSYNEQF
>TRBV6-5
ASSPYGGNQPQH
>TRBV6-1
ASSDLGRGETQY
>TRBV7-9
ASSLAGDREAF